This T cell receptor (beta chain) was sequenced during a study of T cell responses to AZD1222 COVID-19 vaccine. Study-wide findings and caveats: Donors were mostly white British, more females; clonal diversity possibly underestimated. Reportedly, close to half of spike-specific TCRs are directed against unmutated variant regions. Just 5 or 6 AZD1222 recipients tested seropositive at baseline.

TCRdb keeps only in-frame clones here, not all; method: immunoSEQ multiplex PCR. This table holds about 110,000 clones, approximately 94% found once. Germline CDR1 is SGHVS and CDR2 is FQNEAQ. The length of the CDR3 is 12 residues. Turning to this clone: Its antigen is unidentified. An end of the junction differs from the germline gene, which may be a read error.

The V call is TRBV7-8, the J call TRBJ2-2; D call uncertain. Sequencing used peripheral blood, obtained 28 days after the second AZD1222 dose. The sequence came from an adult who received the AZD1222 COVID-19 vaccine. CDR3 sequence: CASSINSGELFF. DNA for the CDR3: TGTGCCAGCAGCATTAACAGCGGGGAGCTGTTTTTT.